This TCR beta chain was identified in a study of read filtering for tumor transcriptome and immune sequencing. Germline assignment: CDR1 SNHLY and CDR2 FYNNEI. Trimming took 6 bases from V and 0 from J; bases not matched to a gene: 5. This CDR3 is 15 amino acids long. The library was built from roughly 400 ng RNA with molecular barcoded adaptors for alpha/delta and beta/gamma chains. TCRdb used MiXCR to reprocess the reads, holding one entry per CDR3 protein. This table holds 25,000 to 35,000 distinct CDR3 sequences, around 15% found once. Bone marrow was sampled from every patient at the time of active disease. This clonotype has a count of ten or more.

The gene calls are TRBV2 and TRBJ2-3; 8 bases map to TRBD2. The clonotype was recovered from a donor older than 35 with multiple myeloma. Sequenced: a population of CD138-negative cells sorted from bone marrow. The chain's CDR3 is CASSFLAGSTDTQYF. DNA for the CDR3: TGTGCCAGCAGCTTTCTAGCGGGTAGCACAGATACGCAGTATTTT.